This entry features one TCR beta chain sequence. Antigen: not known. The data were obtained in a study of T cell repertoires in cytomegalovirus infection. Overall study context: Recently identified HLA-C-restricted and well-studied HLA-B-restricted CMV epitopes were used. CMV infection plus the matching HLA type was flagged by public TCR beta signatures. Findings and caveats of the study: CMV-specific TCR beta clonotypes restricted by HLA-C dominated the ex vivo response.

The V end lost 8 bases, the J end lost 13 bases, and 14 bases lay between the germline ends. CDR3 length equals 10 residues. Germline values: CDR1 SNHLY, CDR2 FYNNEI. TCRdb redid the calling of the reads with MiXCR, one entry per CDR3 protein. The sample lists about 920,000 distinct CDR3 sequences, approximately 33% seen once, with around 15% in the top ten. The chain has TRBV2 and TRBJ1-2; D might be TRBD1 (5 bases). This sequence originates from a human donor in good health (CMV status not recorded). Some clones in this sample may be carry-over from other donors' samples. The source material was cultured CD8+ T cells from PBMCs, sampled from culture after CMV antigen stimulation. The CDR3 nucleotides are TGTGCCAGCCGCGGGGCCCTATGCACCTTC. This sequence encodes CASRGALCTF.